This T cell receptor (beta chain) was sequenced during a study of T cells in Graves' hyperthyroidism and ophthalmopathy. Ophthalmopathy cases met thresholds of Clinical Activity Score at least 3, NOSPECS grade at least 4 and duration under 3 months. Based on clinical symptoms, serum thyroxine and TRAb, thyroid ultrasound and orbital computed tomography, diagnoses were reached. Using more than 7.5 ml of fresh peripheral blood, PBMCs were prepared. Researchers took RNA transcripts and amplified the TCR beta CDR3 regions from them. The TCR CDR3 first-round RT-PCR relied on the HTBI primer set. MiXCR was run by TCRdb on the multiplex PCR reads, yielding one entry per CDR3 protein. The table records 300,000 to 450,000 distinct CDR3 sequences, roughly 15% of them present only once. The CDR3 is 15 amino acids. With V trimmed by 3 bases and J by 9 bases, 6 bases remained unmatched. CDR1 LGHNA and CDR2 YNFKEQ come from the germline V gene.

The specimen was blood. This TCR was recovered from a young woman with Graves' ophthalmopathy. The chain recombines TRBV4-2 with TRBJ2-1, with 12 nucleotides matching TRBD2. CDR3 protein: CASSHSSGGALEQFF. The CDR3 bases are TGTGCCAGCAGCCACTCTAGCGGGGGGGCCCTTGAGCAGTTCTTC.